Sequencing of this T cell receptor beta chain was carried out in a study of blood T cell repertoires in COVID-19. The overall study: The United States, Italy and Spain supplied acute and convalescent COVID-19 samples. T cells, B-cell-depleted T cells, or PBMCs supplied cDNA or gDNA.

The CDR3 extends over 18 amino acids. From germline, CDR1 is SEHNR and CDR2 FQNEAQ (reference sequence). J lost 5 bases, V lost 1 base, and 14 bases had no gene match. In the study's own analysis: Reference gene primer amplification gave estimated nucleated cell counts. Libraries were prepared by immunoSEQ multiplex PCR; TCRdb keeps only in-frame clonotypes and omits some of them. V and J calls and clone size are copied from that table; D and trimming were computed from the DNA. The sample lists roughly 78,000 clones, roughly 86% seen once, with 1.9% in the top ten. Sequenced sample: peripheral blood. This receptor was taken from a woman in her fifties or sixties with acute or convalescent COVID-19. The chain recombines TRBV7-9 with TRBJ2-5; TRBD1 matches at 9 bases. The CDR3 DNA is TGTGCCAGCAGCTTAGGGATTAAAATGGACAGGGGAGGGGAGACCCAGTACTTC. As protein: CASSLGIKMDRGGETQYF.